The rows below give T cell receptor beta chains drawn from one sample of a study of regulatory T cells in long-lasting Graves disease. TCRdb processed the multiplex PCR reads anew with MiXCR; each CDR3 protein has one entry. Of approximately 350,000 distinct CDR3 sequences in the sample, 16% were seen once. A further study also used this sample, focusing on T cells in Graves' hyperthyroidism and ophthalmopathy.

Sequenced here: peripheral blood mononuclear cells (PBMCs), sampled at new diagnosis, from a patient treated with antithyroid drugs. All receptors derive from a man aged 40-49 years with Graves disease. The CDR3 runs from the conserved cysteine through the conserved F or W. The D gene is left open where the match is weak. The size field is filled for only some rows; it gives once, few, many or a size class.

NA	TRBV10-3	TRBJ2-3	many	TGTGCCATCAGTGAGTCCAGGGGAACAGATACGCAGTATTTT	CAISESRGTDTQYF
NA	TRBV10-3	TRBJ1-1	few	TGTGCCATCAGTGGACAGGACCAAACTGAAGCTTTCTTT	CAISGQDQTEAFF
NA	TRBV10-2	TRBJ1-1	many	TGCGCCAGCAGTGAGCTTCGGACAGTTTTGGCTGAAGCTTTCTTT	CASSELRTVLAEAFF
NA	TRBV2	TRBJ2-3	many	TGTGCCTGCAGTATGGGCACAGATACGCAGTATTTT	CACSMGTDTQYF
TRBD1	TRBV30	TRBJ2-7	many	TGTGCCCTACTGCGGACAGGTTACTCCTACGAGCAGTACTTC	CALLRTGYSYEQYF
NA	TRBV6-1	TRBJ1-4	few	TGTGCCAGCAGTAGTACGGGAGGGGGTGAAAAACTGTTTTTT	CASSSTGGGEKLFF
TRBD1	TRBV3-1	TRBJ1-6	few	TGTGCCAGCAGCCCGACAGGGGTGACTTCACCCCTCCACTTT	CASSPTGVTSPLHF
NA	TRBV7-9	TRBJ1-5	NA	TGTGCCAGCAGCTCCGACAGACATCAGCCCCAGCATTTT	CASSSDRHQPQHF
NA	TRBV7-3	TRBJ2-5	many	TGTGCCAGCAGCCACCGGGGCACCCAAGAGACCCAGTACTTC	CASSHRGTQETQYF
NA	TRBV6-2/TRBV6-3	TRBJ2-7	many	TGTGCCAGCAGTTACTCCCCCCGCTCCTACGAGCAGTACTTC	CASSYSPRSYEQYF
NA	TRBV29-1	TRBJ2-1	many	TGCAGCGTTGAATTGTACAATGAGCAGTTCTTC	CSVELYNEQFF
TRBD1	TRBV7-2	TRBJ1-1	many	TGTGCCAGCAGCTCCGGGACAGGCGGTATGAACACTGAAGCTTTCTTT	CASSSGTGGMNTEAFF
NA	TRBV7-2	TRBJ2-3	NA	TGTGCCAGCAGTCGATTTGGCGGGGATACGCAGTATTTT	CASSRFGGDTQYF
TRBD1	TRBV28	TRBJ1-5	many	TGTGCCAGCAGTTCATTAACAGGGGTTAGCAATCAGCCCCAGCATTTT	CASSSLTGVSNQPQHF
TRBD1	TRBV18	TRBJ2-7	many	TGTGCCAGCTCACCAAGACAGGGGGCTGGGGACGAGCAGTACTTC	CASSPRQGAGDEQYF
NA	TRBV30	TRBJ1-2	many	TGTGCCTGGATCAAGCTGGGGCTCGGCTATGGCTACACCTTC	CAWIKLGLGYGYTF
TRBD1	TRBV28	TRBJ2-6	NA	TGTGCCATCAAACCAGGGGGCGGTTCTGGGGCCAACGTCCTGACTTTC	CAIKPGGGSGANVLTF
NA	TRBV5-1	TRBJ2-1	NA	TGCGCCAGCAGACAAGCGGGCAATGAGCAGTTCTTC	CASRQAGNEQFF
NA	TRBV6-1	TRBJ2-3	many	TGTGCCGCCGGGCAGTCAGGGTATACGCAGTATTTT	CAAGQSGYTQYF
NA	TRBV6-2/TRBV6-3	TRBJ2-5	many	TGTGCCAGCAGTTACTCCAGAAGTGGTGGATGGGGAGAGACCCAGTACTTC	CASSYSRSGGWGETQYF
TRBD1	TRBV12-3/TRBV12-4	TRBJ1-3	many	TGTGCCAGCAGAATGACAGGGCCTGGAAACACCATATATTTT	CASRMTGPGNTIYF
NA	TRBV12-3/TRBV12-4	TRBJ2-7	NA	TGTGCCAGCAGTCGTCGGGGCTTAATTTACTACGAGCAGTACTTC	CASSRRGLIYYEQYF
TRBD2	TRBV28	TRBJ2-7	NA	TGTGCCAGCTCTAGCGGGACCTACGAGCAGTACTTC	CASSSGTYEQYF
NA	TRBV9	TRBJ2-1	few	TGTGCCAGCAGCGTATCCGCTTACAATGAGCAGTTCTTC	CASSVSAYNEQFF
TRBD1	TRBV28	TRBJ1-4	many	TGTGCCAGCAGGACCACAGGGGGAAAACTGTTTTTT	CASRTTGGKLFF
NA	TRBV11-2	TRBJ2-5	many	TGTGCCAGCAGCTTGGTGGGGGGCGGACAAGAGACCCAGTACTTC	CASSLVGGGQETQYF
TRBD1	TRBV11-3	TRBJ2-1	few	TGTGCCAGCAGCGACAACCCTCGACAGGGCAATGAGCAGTTCTTC	CASSDNPRQGNEQFF
NA	TRBV6-1	TRBJ2-5	many	TGTGCCACCGGGACTGGGACGCGGACCCAGTACTTC	CATGTGTRTQYF
NA	TRBV24-1	TRBJ2-3	many	TGTGCCACCAGTTCGTCAGATACGCAGTATTTT	CATSSSDTQYF
NA	TRBV20-1	TRBJ2-5	many	TGCAGTGCTACCTCCCCCAGCCAAGAGACCCAGTACTTC	CSATSPSQETQYF
TRBD1	TRBV28	TRBJ2-5	many	TGTGCCAGCAGGGGTTTAACAGGGGGCGGAGGTAGCAGAGAGCAAGAGACCCAGTACTTC	CASRGLTGGGGSREQETQYF
NA	TRBV18	TRBJ1-6	NA	TGTGCCAGCTCACCATCTCGGCAGTTTAATTCACCCCTCCACTTT	CASSPSRQFNSPLHF
TRBD2	TRBV30	TRBJ2-1	NA	TGTGCCTGGAGTGAGGGGCGGGGGGCCAGGAATGAGCAGTTCTTC	CAWSEGRGARNEQFF
TRBD2	TRBV12-3/TRBV12-4	TRBJ2-3	many	TGTGCCAGCAACACGGGGGGGGGGGATACGCAGTATTTT	CASNTGGGDTQYF
NA	TRBV3-1	TRBJ2-1	NA	TGTGCCAGCAGCCAATACGGGCCCTACAATGAGCAGTTCTTC	CASSQYGPYNEQFF
NA	TRBV7-9	TRBJ2-2	many	TGTGCCAGCAGCTTGGGGGGCACCGGGGAGCTGTTTTTT	CASSLGGTGELFF
NA	TRBV4-1	TRBJ1-1	NA	TGCGCCAGCAGCCAAGAGTTCCGGGGATTGCCAGCTTTCTTT	CASSQEFRGLPAFF
NA	TRBV6-5	TRBJ2-1	many	TGTGCCAGCAGTTACTGGCAGTCCAGGGATGAGCAGTTCTTC	CASSYWQSRDEQFF
TRBD2	TRBV7-2	TRBJ2-5	many	TGTGCCAGCAGTCGACTAGCCCAAGAGACCCAGTACTTC	CASSRLAQETQYF
TRBD1	TRBV27	TRBJ2-5	many	TGTGCCAGCGGAGACAGGGGAGGTGAGGAGACCCAGTACTTC	CASGDRGGEETQYF
NA	TRBV6-2/TRBV6-3	TRBJ1-1	NA	TGTGCCAGCAGTTACCCCGGACAGAGATTGACGAACACTGAAGCTTTCTTT	CASSYPGQRLTNTEAFF
NA	TRBV12-3/TRBV12-4	TRBJ2-5	few	TGTGCCAGCAGATCGGACCTCGAGACCCGGTACTTC	CASRSDLETRYF
NA	TRBV18	TRBJ1-5	many	TGTGCCAGCTCACAAAATCAGGGTTGGAATCAGCCCCAGCATTTT	CASSQNQGWNQPQHF
NA	TRBV29-1	TRBJ1-4	many	TGCAGCCCAGAGGTCCGGGCCCCGGGGGAGAATGAAAAACTGTTTTTT	CSPEVRAPGENEKLFF
TRBD1	TRBV18	TRBJ1-2	many	TGTGCCAGCTCATCGGGACAGGACTATGGCTACACCTTC	CASSSGQDYGYTF
NA	TRBV18	TRBJ1-2	NA	TGTGCCAGCTCACCACCAGGTCGAGTCAACTATGGCTACACCTTC	CASSPPGRVNYGYTF
TRBD2	TRBV20-1	TRBJ2-1	many	TGCAGTGCTAGCGGGGGGGCGCGGGAGCAGTTCTTC	CSASGGAREQFF
NA	TRBV15	TRBJ2-7	many	TGTGCCACCAGCAGAGATCGGGCTAGCGACGAGCAGTACTTC	CATSRDRASDEQYF
TRBD1	TRBV11-3	TRBJ2-3	many	TGTGCCAGCAGCTTAGGCCGAGGGACAGACCGCACAGATACGCAGTATTTT	CASSLGRGTDRTDTQYF
NA	TRBV2	TRBJ2-1	few	TGTGCCAGCAGTGCAGGGCAGGGGTACAATGAGCAGTCCTTC	CASSAGQGYNEQSF
TRBD2	TRBV12-3/TRBV12-4	TRBJ2-7	many	TGTGCCAGCAGCCCTCCCGCGGGGGGGCGGTTTGTGCAGTACTTC	CASSPPAGGRFVQYF
NA	TRBV24-1	TRBJ2-7	few	TGTGCCACCAGTGATGGATACTACGAGCAGTACTTC	CATSDGYYEQYF
NA	TRBV7-2	TRBJ2-1	NA	TGTGCCAGCAGCTTAATGGGGGGGCTGTACAATGAGCAGTTCTTC	CASSLMGGLYNEQFF
TRBD1	TRBV7-8	TRBJ2-7	many	TGTGCCAGCTTCCCCGGGACAGGGATCCACGAGCAGTACTTC	CASFPGTGIHEQYF
TRBD1	TRBV5-1	TRBJ2-1	few	TGCGCCAGCAGCATCGAGACAGGGGGATTCTATGAGCAGTTCTTC	CASSIETGGFYEQFF